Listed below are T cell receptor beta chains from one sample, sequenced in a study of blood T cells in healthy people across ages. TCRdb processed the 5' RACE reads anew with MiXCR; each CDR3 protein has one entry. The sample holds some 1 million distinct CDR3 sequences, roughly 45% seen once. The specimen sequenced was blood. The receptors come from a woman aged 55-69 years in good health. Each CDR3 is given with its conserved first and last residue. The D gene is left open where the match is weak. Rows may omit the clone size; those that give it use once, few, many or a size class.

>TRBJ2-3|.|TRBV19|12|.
TGTGCCGGTAAGCAGGTGGGAGATACGCAGTATTTT
CAGKQVGDTQYF
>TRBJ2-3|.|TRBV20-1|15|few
TGCAGTGCTAGAGGTTCGTTAGGTGCATCAGATACGCAGTATTTT
CSARGSLGASDTQYF
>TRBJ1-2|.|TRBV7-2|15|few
TGTGCCAGCAGCTCTAGCGGAGGGGGTTTGGATGGCTACACCTTC
CASSSSGGGLDGYTF
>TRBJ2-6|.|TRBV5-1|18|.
TGCGCCAGCAGCTTTAGTGAAGGGGAAGGCTCTGGGGCCAACGTCCTGACTTTC
CASSFSEGEGSGANVLTF
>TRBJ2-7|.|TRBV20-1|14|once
TGCAGTGCTAGACGTGGGGGGAGAGGCTACGAGCAGTACTTC
CSARRGGRGYEQYF
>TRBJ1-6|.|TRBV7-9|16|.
TGTGCCAGCAGGAGCGCAACGGGATCCCGTAATTCACCCCTCCACTTT
CASRSATGSRNSPLHF
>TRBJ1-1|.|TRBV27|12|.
TGTGCCAGCAGTACTCGGAACACTGAAGCTTTCTTT
CASSTRNTEAFF
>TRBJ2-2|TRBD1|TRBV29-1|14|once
TGCAGCGTTGCGGGGACAGGGGTAGGCGGGGAGCTGTTTTTT
CSVAGTGVGGELFF
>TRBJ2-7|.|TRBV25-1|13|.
TGTGCCAGCAGCCCCTCGGCCTCCGGGGGGCAGTACTTC
CASSPSASGGQYF
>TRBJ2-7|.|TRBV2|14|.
TGTGCCAGCAGTGTTGGCCAGGGCCCCTCACAGCAGTACTTC
CASSVGQGPSQQYF
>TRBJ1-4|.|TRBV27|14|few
TGTGCCAGCAGTTTCGCGGGCTCAAATGAAAAACTGTTTTTT
CASSFAGSNEKLFF
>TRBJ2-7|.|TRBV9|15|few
TGTGCCAGCAGCGTAGCTTATGATCCCTCCTACGAGCAGTACTTC
CASSVAYDPSYEQYF
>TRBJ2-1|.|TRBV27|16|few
TGTGCCAGCAGTTTATACCCAGGTTCTCTTCGAAATGAGCAGTTCTTC
CASSLYPGSLRNEQFF